This T cell receptor beta chain was retrieved from a study of T cells in Graves' hyperthyroidism and ophthalmopathy. Study results and caveats: Blood also contained most expanded thyroid clonotypes above 0.001.

Trimming pared 3 bases from V and 2 bases from J, leaving 5 bases between. This CDR3 is built from 12 residues. This clonotype was detected ten times or more. Its cognate antigen is unknown. Regions amplified from RNA transcripts were the TCR beta CDR3 regions. A first-round RT-PCR of the TCR CDR3 used the HTBI primer set. Each CDR3 protein is one row after TCRdb ran MiXCR on the multiplex PCR reads. The repertoire holds around 450,000 distinct CDR3 sequences, about an eighth seen once, with 5.3% in the top ten. The receptor's source is a woman aged 18 to 35 with Graves' hyperthyroidism. The sequencing sample was made of blood. The chain has TRBV12-3 or TRBV12-4 and TRBJ2-7; D not resolved. CDR3 nucleotide sequence: TGTGCCAGCAGTTTGAATCCCTACGAGCAGTACTTC. It encodes CASSLNPYEQYF.